This T cell receptor (beta chain) was recovered during a study of T cells in Graves' hyperthyroidism and ophthalmopathy (dated by TCRdb to between 2018 and 2021). Context from the whole study: Peripheral blood samples were taken at initial diagnosis, before any treatment was given. The approximately 100 discovery patients were divided at random into training and test sets in a 7:3 ratio. Thyroid tissue and blood T-cell repertoires from more than five Graves' hyperthyroidism patients were also compared in the study. After blood sampling, hyperthyroidism patients were treated with methimazole at a starting dose of 30 mg daily, and ophthalmopathy patients were treated with high-dose intravenous methylprednisolone. TCR Vbeta CDR3 sequencing of roughly 140 peripheral blood samples (roughly 41 ophthalmopathy, 75 hyperthyroidism and approximately 17 progressor patients) is reported in the paper. Prospective prediction of ophthalmopathy was tested in an independent validation cohort of 18 to 20 hyperthyroidism patients and some 17 patients who later progressed to ophthalmopathy. To identify TCR V-J signatures that set the groups apart, the researchers used a discovery cohort of 90 to 100 patients, made up of roughly 40 with Graves' ophthalmopathy and some 58 with stable Graves' hyperthyroidism. What the study reported, not specific to this receptor: A model built on a 13 V-J signature distinguished ophthalmopathy from stable hyperthyroidism, reaching about 88% sensitivity and under 84% specificity in cross-validation and 80%/75% in testing. Most expanded thyroid clonotypes (frequency above 0.001) were also detected in blood, a finding suggesting that blood repertoires may reflect thyroid immune responses. No statistical method was used to fix the sample size in advance, and group allocation was not hidden from the investigators. In validation, the model predicted progression to ophthalmopathy with over 65% sensitivity and less than 75% specificity, a median of 6.5 months before onset.

CDR1 and CDR2 are read off the germline V gene as SGHVS and FQNEAQ. At the junction V is shortened by 1 base and J by 6 bases, with 10 bases in between. The CDR3 holds 15 amino acids from the cysteine to the phenylalanine. The entry retains the CDR3 DNA only, 45 bases that are in frame from base 1. Stable Graves' hyperthyroidism was defined as no progression to ophthalmopathy during 18 months of follow-up. The hyperthyroidism patients were between 18 and 65 years old and newly diagnosed, with a disease duration of less than 2 months. Exclusion was applied to patients with uncontrolled infections, other autoimmune diseases, pregnancy or lactation. Diagnoses relied on clinical symptoms, serum thyroxine and TRAb, thyroid ultrasound and orbital computed tomography. PBMCs were isolated from more than 9 ml of fresh peripheral blood by Ficoll-Paque density gradient centrifugation. Total RNA was extracted with Trizol reagent, and quality was checked on an Agilent 2100 Bioanalyzer.

TCR beta CDR3 regions were amplified from RNA transcripts. For the first round of RT-PCR on the TCR CDR3, the HTBI primer set was used together with the Qiagen OneStep RT-PCR kit. The libraries were constructed in a second round of multiplex PCR and then size-selected and purified. Paired-end sequencing of the libraries was performed with 100 bp reads on an Illumina HiSeq2000. The study's processing was this. SOAPnuke was used to process the raw data, throwing out any read that contained adapters or uncalled bases, had a mean Phred below 15, or lacked an exact constant-primer or identifier match. High-quality paired reads were merged using COPE v1.2.5, and each unique nucleotide sequence was defined as a clonotype. MiTCR v1.1 was used to align clonotypes to the IMGT TRBV, TRBD and TRBJ reference segments. Only V-J combinations with frequency above 0.0001, covering about 99% of repertoires, were analysed. A TCS score was defined as the ratio between F50 (clonal expansion) and ExV (chaos), using BLOSUM62-based TCRdist between CDR3 peptides within each V-J. Welch's t-statistics and random forest reduced some 510 V-J features to 13, which were used in a naive Bayes classifier (R e1071). TCRdb cleaned the public reads at Q25 with fastp, built clones with MiXCR and kept in-frame beta chains. Here each entry gathers all rows of one CDR3 protein and keeps the most common genes and DNA. The V and J calls and clone size are TCRdb's, not the authors'. The sample records hundreds of thousands of distinct CDR3 sequences, around 16% of which are singletons. About 7.7% of the sample comes from the top ten.

At least ten counts were recorded for this clonotype. No cognate antigen has been identified for it. No base quality values were provided; no much bigger clone lies one nucleotide off. This TCR was recovered from a woman between 18 and 30 years old with Graves' hyperthyroidism. The chain links TRBV7-8 with TRBJ1-6, with a weak D call of TRBD1 (5 bases match). Sequencing was performed on blood. The DNA reads TGTGCCAGCAGCTTAGAATCCGGGACTAATTCACCCCTCCACTTT. This encodes CASSLESGTNSPLHF.